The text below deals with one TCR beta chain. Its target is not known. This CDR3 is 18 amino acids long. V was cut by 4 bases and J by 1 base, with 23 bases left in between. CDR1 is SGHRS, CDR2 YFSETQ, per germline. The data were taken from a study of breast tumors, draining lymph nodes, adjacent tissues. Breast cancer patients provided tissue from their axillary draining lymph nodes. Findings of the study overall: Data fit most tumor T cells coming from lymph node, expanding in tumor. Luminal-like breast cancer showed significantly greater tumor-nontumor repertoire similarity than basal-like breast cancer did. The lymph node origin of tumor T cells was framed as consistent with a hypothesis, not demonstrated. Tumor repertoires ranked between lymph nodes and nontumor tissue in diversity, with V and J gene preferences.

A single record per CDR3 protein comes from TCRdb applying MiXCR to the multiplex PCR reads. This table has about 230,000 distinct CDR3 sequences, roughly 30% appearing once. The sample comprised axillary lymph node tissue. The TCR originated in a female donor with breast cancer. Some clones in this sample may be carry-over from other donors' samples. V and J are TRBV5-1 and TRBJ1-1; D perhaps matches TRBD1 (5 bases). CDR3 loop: CASSRAQGGFSQNTEAFF. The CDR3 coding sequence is TGCGCCAGCAGCCGGGCGCAGGGCGGCTTTTCACAGAACACTGAAGCTTTCTTT.